These 4 T cell receptor beta chains were all obtained from the same sample, sequenced in a study of shared clonotypes between healthy human individuals. Assay: immunoSEQ multiplex PCR; the TCRdb copy retains only in-frame clones and omits some. The repertoire consists of some 650,000 clones, with 97% occurring once and the leading ten covering roughly 0.055%. The specimen was naive CD4+ T cells sorted from blood. Noted subset: CD45RA+ positively selected. All receptors derive from a woman in her twenties or thirties in good health.

A note on this clone: Different DNA sequences within this sample yield the same CDR3. The chain employs TRBV6-1 and TRBJ1-1; D is possibly TRBD1 (5 bases). The CDR3 is made up of 13 amino acids. V shed 3 bases and J shed 2 bases, with 7 bases lying between them. Germline CDR1 MNHNS, CDR2 SASEGT. The CDR3 nucleotides read TGTGCCAGCAGTGATCAGGGAAACACTGAAGCTTTCTTT. This encodes CASSDQGNTEAFF.

The chain has TRBV27 and TRBJ2-6; 11 bases are a match to TRBD2. CDR3 length: 18 amino acids. V shed 3 bases, J shed 0 bases, and the junction held 4 bases outside the gene matches. Germline CDR1 MNHEY, CDR2 SMNVEV (reference sequence). The CDR3 nucleotides read TGTGCCAGCAGTTTCTCGGGACTAGCGGACTCTGGGGCCAACGTCCTGACTTTC. It is translated as CASSFSGLADSGANVLTF.

The chain links TRBV11-2 to TRBJ2-2; no clear D gene. The V end was cut by 5 bases, the J end by 6 bases, with 25 bases between. Germline-derived CDR1 and CDR2 are SGHAT and FQNNGV. CDR3 length: 18 residues. The CDR3 nucleotides read TGTGCCAGCAGCCTTCTCCCTCCGTTGTACGGGTCCGCCGGGGAGCTGTTTTTT. Its translation: CASSLLPPLYGSAGELFF.

The chain employs TRBV4-2 and TRBJ2-1; D not certain. Germline V gene sequence: CDR1 LGHNA, CDR2 YNFKEQ. Trimming stripped 0 bases from V and 6 bases from J, with 9 bases between. The CDR3 has 14 residues. DNA of the CDR3: TGTGCCAGCAGCCAAGAAGGGATCGGCAATGAGCAGTTCTTC. This gives the protein CASSQEGIGNEQFF.